These 22 T cell receptor beta chains were all obtained from the same sample, sequenced in a study of T cell repertoires in cytomegalovirus infection. TCRdb re-derived calls from the reads in MiXCR, one entry per CDR3 protein. Of some 920,000 distinct CDR3 sequences listed, approximately 32% are singletons. Their recognized antigens are unknown. The starting material was cultured CD8+ T cells from PBMCs, obtained from culture after CMV antigen stimulation. These receptors were obtained from a human donor in good health (CMV status not recorded). Some clones in this sample may be carry-over from other donors' samples.

This clonotype has a count of ten or more. This chain links TRBV7-8 with TRBJ2-2; TRBD2 aligns across 12 bases. Per germline, CDR1 SGHVS and CDR2 FQNEAQ. The CDR3 contains 19 residues. The ends lost 5 bases at V and 0 bases at J; junction bases unmatched: 10. This CDR3 is CASSLRLAGENPNTGELFF. The DNA of the CDR3 is TGTGCCAGCAGCCTACGACTAGCGGGGGAAAATCCGAACACCGGGGAGCTGTTTTTT.

This clonotype came up many times. The V call is TRBV7-8, the J call TRBJ2-7; D possibly corresponds to TRBD1 (6 bases). Germline V CDR1 and CDR2: SGHVS, FQNEAQ. The CDR3 contains 16 residues. Trimming left V 2 bases short and J 2 bases short, with 16 bases between. The CDR3 DNA follows: TGTGCCAGCAGCTTATCGACAGGCTGGGGTGCCTACGAGCAGTACGTC. This codes for CASSLSTGWGAYEQYV.

V gene TRBV10-3 combines with J gene TRBJ2-7; TRBD1 or TRBD2 may be the D gene (5 bases each). Germline CDR1 ENHRY, CDR2 SYGVKD. V was shortened by 6 bases and J by 3 bases, with 27 bases between the two germline ends. The CDR3 is 18 amino acids. CDR3 protein: CAIRLDGARTLHYYEQYV. CDR3 coding DNA: TGTGCCATCAGATTAGACGGGGCACGAACTTTACATTACTACGAGCAGTACGTC.

The J gene is TRBJ2-3, the V gene TRBV27; D unclear. Per the germline V gene, CDR1 is MNHEY and CDR2 is SMNVEV (reference sequence). Trimming stripped 1 base from V and 3 bases from J, with 11 bases between. CDR3 length: 15 residues. Written as DNA, the CDR3 is TGTGCCAGCAGTTTATATGCAGATGCGACAGATACGCAGTATTTT. As protein: CASSLYADATDTQYF.

Concerning this clonotype itself: Its ends do not fully match the called genes, so a read error is possible. This sequence joins TRBV11-3 and TRBJ2-1; no firm D call. Germline-derived CDR1 and CDR2 are SGHNT and YENEEA. CDR3 length equals 18 residues. CDR3 sequence reads: CVSSLDWQRLSSYNEQFF. The CDR3 bases are TGTGTCAGCAGCTTAGATTGGCAGCGCCTAAGCTCCTACAATGAGCAGTTCTTC.

The chain recombines TRBV7-6 with TRBJ2-3, with 9 bases aligning to TRBD2. This CDR3 is 14 amino acids long. Germline-derived CDR1 and CDR2 are SGHVS and FNYEAQ. V lost 4 bases and J lost 5; bases outside the gene matches: 4. The CDR3 DNA is TGTGCCAGCAGCTCCAGCGGGGGGATAGATACGCAGTATTTT. Amino acid sequence: CASSSSGGIDTQYF.

The chain combines TRBV10-3 with TRBJ2-1, with D possibly matching TRBD2 (5 bases). This CDR3 spans 11 amino acids. Germline CDR1 and CDR2: ENHRY and SYGVKD. Trimming took 6 bases from V and 12 from J, leaving 12 bases between them. DNA of the CDR3: TGTGCCATCAGGGCCGCCAGCGGGCAGTTCTTC. Protein sequence: CAIRAASGQFF.

The chain employs TRBV6-5 and TRBJ1-5, with 8 bases lining up with TRBD1. The CDR3 has 14 residues. The V and J ends lost 6 bases and 9 bases, in that order; junction bases with no gene match: 10. CDR1 and CDR2 from the germline V gene are MNHEY and SVGAGI. CDR3 region: CASRLGQGGRPQHF. Written as DNA, the CDR3 is TGTGCCAGCAGACTCGGACAGGGAGGACGGCCCCAGCATTTT.

V gene TRBV7-3 combines with J gene TRBJ2-5; tentatively, D is TRBD1 or TRBD2 (5 bases each). V gave up 5 bases and J gave up 4 bases, with 11 bases separating them. In germline, CDR1 is SGHTA, CDR2 FQGTGA. The CDR3 extends over 13 amino acids. The CDR3 reads CASSPDGAETQYF. CDR3 bases: TGTGCCAGCAGCCCCGACGGGGCAGAGACCCAGTACTTC.

There are many counts of this clonotype. V gene TRBV7-3 combines with J gene TRBJ2-3; 8 bases match TRBD2. Germline CDR1 is SGHTA and CDR2 is FQGTGA. With 4 bases clipped from V and 6 bases from J, the junction kept 3 bases outside the gene matches. The CDR3 runs 13 residues. CDR3 sequence (DNA): TGTGCCAGCAGCTGGAGACTAGCGGATACGCAGTATTTT. It yields the protein CASSWRLADTQYF. The full variable domain, in which reference TRBV7-3 and TRBJ2-3 provide the parts outside the CDR3, is GAGVSQTPSNKVTEKGKYVELRCDPISGHTALYWYRQSLGQGPEFLIYFQGTGAADDSGLPNDRFFAVRPEGSVSTLKIQRTERGDSAVYLCASSWRLADTQYFGPGTRLTVL.

The chain combines TRBV4-3 with TRBJ1-6; perhaps TRBD1 as D (5 bases). V was clipped by 0 bases and J by 4 bases, with 7 bases between them. The V gene's germline CDR1 is LGHNA and CDR2 YSLEER. The CDR3 has 15 residues. This CDR3 reads CASSQDEGYNSPLHF. DNA of the CDR3: TGCGCCAGCAGCCAAGATGAGGGGTATAATTCACCCCTCCACTTT.

This clonotype occurred many times. The CDR3 sequence: CASSLSGVSPDTQYF. In DNA, the CDR3 is TGTGCCAGCAGCTTAAGCGGGGTTAGCCCAGATACGCAGTATTTT. The chain employs TRBV7-9 and TRBJ2-3, with 7 positions matching TRBD2. The CDR3 loop spans 15 amino acids. Germline V gives CDR1 SEHNR, CDR2 FQNEAQ (reference sequence). V dropped 2 bases and J dropped 4; count of bases not matched to a gene: 6.

The chain combines TRBV15 with TRBJ1-2, with TRBD1 identical over 9 bases. The junction had 14 bases not matched to a gene; V was cut back by 4 bases and J by 8 bases. Germline V gene data show CDR1 as LNHNV and CDR2 as YYDKDF (reference sequence). CDR3 length: 16 amino acids. As DNA, the CDR3 is TGTGCCACCAGCAACGGACAGGGGCTCCTAACTAAGGGCTACACCTTC. Translating gives CATSNGQGLLTKGYTF.

The chain couples TRBV10-3 to TRBJ1-2, with 7 bases fitting TRBD1. The CDR3 extends over 16 amino acids. CDR1 ENHRY and CDR2 SYGVKD come from the germline V gene. Losses at the gene ends were 3 bases for V and 4 bases for J; bases not matched to a gene: 11. The CDR3 DNA sequence: TGTGCCATCAGTGAATACCAGGGACAGCTAGGCTATGGCTACACCTTC. This sequence encodes CAISEYQGQLGYGYTF.

The rearrangement links TRBV25-1 to TRBJ2-5; 12 bases are shared with TRBD2. The CDR3 totals 17 residues. Germline V CDR1 and CDR2: MGHDK, SYGVNS. After removal of 5 bases from V and 9 bases from J, the junction contained 16 bases not matched to a gene. The CDR3: CASSLYSWTSGAPAQYF. Written as DNA, the CDR3 is TGTGCCAGCAGTCTCTATTCATGGACTAGCGGGGCCCCGGCCCAGTACTTC.

The chain's CDR3 is CASTDTGPLGDTQYF. DNA of the CDR3: TGTGCCAGTACTGATACAGGGCCTCTCGGAGATACGCAGTATTTT. The gene calls are TRBV19 and TRBJ2-3; tentative D call: TRBD1 (6 bases). V dropped 7 bases and J dropped 5 bases, with 19 bases sitting between them. CDR1 is LNHDA, CDR2 SQIVND, per germline (reference sequence). The CDR3 runs 15 residues.

This clonotype was seen more than once but under ten times. The chain couples TRBV12-3 or TRBV12-4 to TRBJ1-2; D is uncertain. V lost 2 bases and J lost 1, with 14 bases in between. This CDR3 comprises 16 residues. CDR3: CASSLLGPGNNYGYTF. The CDR3 DNA sequence: TGTGCCAGCAGTTTACTGGGCCCTGGGAATAACTATGGCTACACCTTC.

The chain uses TRBV12-5 and TRBJ2-3, with 7 bases that match TRBD2. CDR1 LGHNT and CDR2 FRNRAP come from the germline V gene. Unmatched junction bases numbered 3, after V lost 2 bases and J lost 1 base. This CDR3 comprises 15 residues. Here the CDR3 DNA reads TGTGCTAGTGGTTTGAACAGCGGGGGCACAGATACGCAGTATTTT. Its protein is CASGLNSGGTDTQYF.

V and J are TRBV4-3 and TRBJ2-1, with 7 bases matching TRBD1. With V trimmed by 5 bases and J by 0 bases, 4 bases remained unmatched. This CDR3 is built from 15 residues. Per germline, CDR1 LGHNA and CDR2 YSLEER. CDR3 bases: TGCGCCAGCAGCTGGGGACAGTCCTCCTACAATGAGCAGTTCTTC. Translated: CASSWGQSSYNEQFF.

The chain couples TRBV27 to TRBJ1-6, with a tentative D call TRBD1 (6 bases). V lost 6 bases, J lost 9 bases, and 24 bases lay in between. This CDR3 spans 17 amino acids. Germline V CDR1 and CDR2: MNHEY, SMNVEV (reference sequence). This chain's CDR3 is CASSSFNSQGPGSPLHF. In nucleotides, the CDR3 is TGTGCCAGCAGCTCCTTTAACTCACAGGGACCCGGTTCACCCCTCCACTTT.

This clonotype was picked up many times. The V gene is TRBV6-1, the J gene TRBJ2-3; D tentatively fits TRBD1 or TRBD2 (5 bases each). Trimming took 3 bases from V and 5 from J, leaving 18 bases between them. The CDR3 has 16 residues. CDR1 and CDR2 (germline): MNHNS, SASEGT. DNA of the CDR3: TGTGCCAGCAGTGAGTACTCCGGGGCGAAGGGAGATACGCAGTATTTT. This sequence encodes CASSEYSGAKGDTQYF.

As concerns this clonotype: One base away lies a much larger clone, so this may be a sequencing read error. V gene TRBV7-6 combines with J gene TRBJ2-5; 11 nucleotides align to TRBD2. There are 17 residues in the CDR3. V lost 4 bases to trimming and J lost 2 bases; unmatched junction nucleotides: 9. Germline loops: CDR1 SGHVS, CDR2 FNYEAQ. The CDR3 coding sequence is TGTGCCAGCAGCTCCCGACCTAGCGGGGGGTGTCAAGAGACCCAGTACTTC. Translating gives CASSSRPSGGCQETQYF.